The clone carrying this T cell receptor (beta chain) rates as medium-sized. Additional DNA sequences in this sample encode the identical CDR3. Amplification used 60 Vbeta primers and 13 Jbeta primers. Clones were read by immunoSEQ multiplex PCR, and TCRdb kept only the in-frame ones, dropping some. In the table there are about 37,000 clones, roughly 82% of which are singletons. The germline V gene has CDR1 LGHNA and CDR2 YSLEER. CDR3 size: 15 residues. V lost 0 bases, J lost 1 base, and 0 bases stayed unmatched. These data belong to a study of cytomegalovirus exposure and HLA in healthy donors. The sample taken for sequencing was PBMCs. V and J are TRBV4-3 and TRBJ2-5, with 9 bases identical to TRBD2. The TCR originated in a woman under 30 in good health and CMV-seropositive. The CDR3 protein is CASSQERGGQETQYF. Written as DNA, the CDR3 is TGCGCCAGCAGCCAAGAGCGGGGGGGCCAAGAGACCCAGTACTTC.